The 17 T cell receptor beta chains reported below all come from one sample, sequenced in a study of T cell clonotyping in hematopoietic cell transplantation. The method was immunoSEQ multiplex PCR; TCRdb's version includes in-frame clones alone and lacks a portion of them. The table has about 11,000 clones, roughly nine tenths seen once. The sample in question was PBMCs, obtained 100 days after allogeneic stem cell transplant. The receptors derive from a female patient between 60 and 69 years old who had an allogeneic stem cell transplant from an unrelated donor, so the T cells may come from the graft donor. Some clones in this sample may be carry-over from other donors' samples.

V usage is TRBV27 and J usage is TRBJ2-3, with D unresolved. The CDR3 extends over 11 amino acids. Trimming cost V 5 bases and J 5 bases, with 5 bases left between them. Per germline, CDR1 MNHEY and CDR2 SMNVEV (reference sequence). The CDR3 region has the DNA TGTGCCAGCAGTCAGGAAGATACGCAGTATTTT. Amino acid sequence: CASSQEDTQYF.

J is TRBJ2-1 and V is TRBV9; no clear D. Germline loops: CDR1 SGDLS, CDR2 YYNGEE. V dropped 4 bases and J dropped 0 bases, with 14 bases sitting between them. This CDR3 is built from 16 residues. In DNA, the CDR3 is TGTGCCAGCAGCTCCACCCTATCCCCCTCCTACAATGAGCAGTTCTTC. This encodes CASSSTLSPSYNEQFF.

This clone appeared a few times. The gene calls are TRBV6-6 and TRBJ1-4, with unresolved D. The germline V gene encodes CDR1 MNHNY and CDR2 SVGAGI (reference sequence). Trimming shortened V by 0 bases and J by 6 bases, and 14 bases separated the two germline ends. The CDR3 runs 16 residues. CDR3 loop: CASSYSLGLKDEKLFF. The DNA for the CDR3 is TGTGCCAGCAGTTACTCGCTAGGGTTGAAGGATGAAAAACTGTTTTTT.

This chain uses TRBV27 with TRBJ2-7, with D possibly being TRBD2 (5 bases). CDR1 and CDR2 (germline): MNHEY, SMNVEV (reference sequence). The CDR3 is made up of 15 amino acids. Between the trimmed V and J ends, which lost 0 bases and 6 bases, there was a span of 15 bases. The CDR3 reads CASSLSGWTSPEQYF. In DNA, the CDR3 is TGTGCCAGCAGTTTATCGGGGTGGACTTCCCCCGAGCAGTACTTC.

The rearrangement joins TRBV10-3 to TRBJ1-2; 9 bases match TRBD1. After removal of 2 bases from V and 2 bases from J, the junction contained 0 bases not matched to a gene. The CDR3 extends over 14 amino acids. Germline V gives CDR1 ENHRY, CDR2 SYGVKD. Here the CDR3 reads CAISEGQGNYGYTF. CDR3 bases: TGTGCCATCAGTGAGGGACAGGGGAACTATGGCTACACCTTC.

The chain carries TRBV27 and TRBJ1-5, with a tentative D call TRBD1 (6 bases). The germline V gene encodes CDR1 MNHEY and CDR2 SMNVEV (reference sequence). Trimming cost V 4 bases and J 7 bases, with 20 bases left between them. The CDR3 is 16 residues long. Written as DNA, the CDR3 is TGTGCCAGCAGTTCCGGGACATCCAATCCGGGACAGCCCCAGCATTTT. Protein: CASSSGTSNPGQPQHF.

The chain is built from TRBV7-9 and TRBJ2-7; D gene ambiguous. The germline gives CDR1 SEHNR, CDR2 FQNEAQ (reference sequence). The CDR3 contains 12 residues. Trimming left V 0 bases short and J 7 bases short, with 7 bases between. The CDR3 nucleotides read TGTGCCAGCAGCTTAGCTGCGTCGGAGCAGTACTTC. It codes for CASSLAASEQYF.

This rearrangement joins TRBV5-4 to TRBJ1-3; 7 positions agree with TRBD1. The V segment lost 4 bases and the J segment 4 bases; nucleotides outside the gene matches: 8. The germline CDR1 and CDR2 sequences are SGHNT and YYREEE (reference sequence). This CDR3 has 15 amino acids. CDR3 protein: CASSKPTGEGNTIYF. As DNA, the CDR3 is TGTGCCAGCAGCAAACCCACAGGGGAGGGAAACACCATATATTTT.

The genes are TRBV7-6 and TRBJ2-5, with 11 nucleotides matching TRBD1. The ends lost 0 bases at V and 2 bases at J; junction bases unmatched: 2. Germline V gene sequence: CDR1 SGHVS, CDR2 FNYEAQ. The CDR3 sequence is 16 residues long. This chain's CDR3 is CASSLAGQGAQETQYF. CDR3 coding DNA: TGTGCCAGCAGCTTAGCAGGACAGGGGGCACAAGAGACCCAGTACTTC.

This clone was picked up one time. V gene TRBV9 combines with J gene TRBJ2-7, with TRBD1 matching over 11 bases. The CDR3 extends over 15 amino acids. The V segment lost 4 bases and the J segment 2 bases; nucleotides outside the gene matches: 5. Germline V gives CDR1 SGDLS, CDR2 YYNGEE. The CDR3 spells CASSPGQGVPYEQYF. The CDR3, as DNA: TGTGCCAGCAGCCCGGGACAGGGGGTACCCTACGAGCAGTACTTC.

The chain uses TRBV29-1 and TRBJ1-1; D unclear. This CDR3 has 11 residues. CDR1 is SQVTM, CDR2 ANQGSEA, per germline. The germline V and J ends were trimmed by 1 base and 1 base, with 1 base remaining between them. The CDR3 here is CSVEGNTEAFF. As DNA, the CDR3 is TGCAGCGTTGAAGGGAACACTGAAGCTTTCTTT.

J is TRBJ2-7 and V is TRBV4-3, with TRBD2 matching over 8 bases. From germline, CDR1 is LGHNA and CDR2 YSLEER. The length of the CDR3 is 16 residues. After removal of 0 bases from V and 2 bases from J, the junction contained 6 bases not matched to a gene. CDR3 in amino acids: CASSQEGVAGPYEQYF. In nucleotides, the CDR3 is TGCGCCAGCAGCCAAGAAGGGGTAGCGGGACCCTACGAGCAGTACTTC.

The chain has TRBV2 and TRBJ1-4; weak D call: TRBD1 (6 bases). Trimming took 4 bases from V and 3 from J, leaving 12 bases between them. Germline V CDR1 and CDR2: SNHLY, FYNNEI. The CDR3 loop spans 15 amino acids. The CDR3 nucleotides are TGTGCCAGCAGTGGAGGGGGTTGGGCTAATGAAAAACTGTTTTTT. Translation gives CASSGGGWANEKLFF.

The CDR3 DNA is TGTGCCAGCAGTTACTTTGGGGGCCAAGAGACCCAGTACTTC. Translating it yields CASSYFGGQETQYF. The V and J genes are TRBV6-5 and TRBJ2-5, with D tentatively TRBD1 or TRBD2 (5 bases each). Deletions cut 1 base from V and 1 base from J, with 7 bases between. CDR1 is MNHEY, CDR2 SVGAGI, per germline. The CDR3 length is 14 residues.

This clone has just a few counts. The chain links TRBV29-1 to TRBJ2-6, with 10 bases lining up with TRBD2. The V gene's germline CDR1 is SQVTM and CDR2 ANQGSEA. Germline trimming cut 3 bases from V and 0 bases from J; bases unmatched to any gene: 2. The CDR3 is 16 amino acids. The CDR3 here is CSVEASGSSGANVLTF. The CDR3 bases are TGCAGCGTTGAGGCTAGCGGGAGCTCTGGGGCCAACGTCCTGACTTTC.

The chain combines TRBV5-4 with TRBJ1-2; unclear D gene. CDR1 and CDR2 (germline): SGHNT, YYREEE (reference sequence). The V and J ends lost 3 bases and 4 bases respectively, with 10 bases between them. The CDR3 spans 13 residues. For the CDR3, the DNA is TGTGCCAGCAGCTACGACGTGGTCTATGGCTACACCTTC. This translates into CASSYDVVYGYTF.

The CDR3 loop is CASSPEGQGGYTF. The CDR3 nucleotides are TGCGCCAGCAGCCCGGAGGGACAAGGAGGCTACACCTTC. The chain employs TRBV5-1 and TRBJ1-2, with a possible D match to TRBD1 (6 bases). CDR1 is SGHRS, CDR2 YFSETQ, per germline. The CDR3 loop spans 13 amino acids. Trimming removed 4 bases from V and 8 bases from J, with 15 bases in between.